This TCR beta chain stems from a study of blood T cell repertoires in COVID-19. Study in general: The United States, Italy and Spain provided the acute and convalescent COVID-19 samples.

Repertoires were generated with immunoSEQ multiplex PCR, while TCRdb's copy carries only in-frame clones and drops some. This sample has about 210,000 clones, with about 83% found just once. J was trimmed by 9 bases and V by 4 bases; bases with no gene match: 15. This CDR3 region has 16 residues. Looked up from germline, CDR1 is LNHDA and CDR2 is SQIVND (reference sequence). This TCR came from a woman aged 45 to 65 with acute or convalescent COVID-19. The chain joins TRBV19 to TRBJ2-1; 7 nucleotides agree with TRBD2. The sample comprised peripheral blood. CDR3 protein: CASSTSLGGGGSEQFF. CDR3 DNA: TGTGCCAGTAGTACCTCCCTGGGGGGGGGAGGGAGTGAGCAGTTCTTC.